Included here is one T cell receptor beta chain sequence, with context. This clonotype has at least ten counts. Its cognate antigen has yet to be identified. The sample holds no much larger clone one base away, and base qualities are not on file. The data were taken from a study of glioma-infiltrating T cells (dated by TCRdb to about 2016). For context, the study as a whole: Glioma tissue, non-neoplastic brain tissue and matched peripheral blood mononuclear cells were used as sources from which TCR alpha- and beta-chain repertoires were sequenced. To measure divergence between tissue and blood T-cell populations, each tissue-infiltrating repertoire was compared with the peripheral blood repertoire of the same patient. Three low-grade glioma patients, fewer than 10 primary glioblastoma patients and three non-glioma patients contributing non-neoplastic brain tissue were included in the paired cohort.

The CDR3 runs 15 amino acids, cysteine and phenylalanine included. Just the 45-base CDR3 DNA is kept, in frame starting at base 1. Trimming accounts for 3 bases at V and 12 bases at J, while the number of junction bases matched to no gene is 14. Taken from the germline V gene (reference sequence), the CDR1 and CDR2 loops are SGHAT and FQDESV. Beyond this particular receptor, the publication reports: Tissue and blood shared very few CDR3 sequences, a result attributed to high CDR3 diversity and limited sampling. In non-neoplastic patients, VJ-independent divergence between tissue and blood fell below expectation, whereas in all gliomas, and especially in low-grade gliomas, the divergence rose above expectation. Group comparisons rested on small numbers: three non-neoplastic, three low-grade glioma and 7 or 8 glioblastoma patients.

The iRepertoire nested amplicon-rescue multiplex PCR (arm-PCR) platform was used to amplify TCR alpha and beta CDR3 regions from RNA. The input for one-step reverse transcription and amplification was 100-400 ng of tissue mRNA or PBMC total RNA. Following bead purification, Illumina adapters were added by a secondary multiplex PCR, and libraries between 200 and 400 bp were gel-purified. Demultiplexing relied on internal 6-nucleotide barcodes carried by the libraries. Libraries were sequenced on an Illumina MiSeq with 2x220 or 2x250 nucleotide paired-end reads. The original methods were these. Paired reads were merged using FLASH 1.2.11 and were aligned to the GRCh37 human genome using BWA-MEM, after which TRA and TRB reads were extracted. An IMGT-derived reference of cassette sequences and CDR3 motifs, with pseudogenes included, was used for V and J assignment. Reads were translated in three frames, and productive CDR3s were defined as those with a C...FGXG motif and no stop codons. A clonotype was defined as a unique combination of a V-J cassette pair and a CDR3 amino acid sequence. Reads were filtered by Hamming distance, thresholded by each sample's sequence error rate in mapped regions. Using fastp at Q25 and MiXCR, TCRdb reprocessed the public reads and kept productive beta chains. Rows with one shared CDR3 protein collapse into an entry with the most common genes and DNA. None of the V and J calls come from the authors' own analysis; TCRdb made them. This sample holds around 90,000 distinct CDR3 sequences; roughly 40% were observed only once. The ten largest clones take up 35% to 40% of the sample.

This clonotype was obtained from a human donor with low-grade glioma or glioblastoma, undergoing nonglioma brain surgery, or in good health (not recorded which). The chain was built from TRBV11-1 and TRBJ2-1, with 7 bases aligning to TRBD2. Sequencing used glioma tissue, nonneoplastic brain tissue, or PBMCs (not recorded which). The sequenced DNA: TGTGCCAGCAGCTTCCTCTCGACTAGCCTGCCTCGGCAGTTCTTC. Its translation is CASSFLSTSLPRQFF.